This TCR beta chain was found in a study of blood T cell repertoires in COVID-19. The table came from immunoSEQ multiplex PCR; TCRdb's copy has only in-frame clones and leaves some out. The sample contains roughly 100,000 clones, around 90% of which appear only once. V lost 6 bases to trimming and J lost 2 bases; unmatched junction nucleotides: 6. The CDR3 is made up of 16 amino acids. Germline CDR1 and CDR2: KGHSH and LQKENI. The V and J genes are TRBV18 and TRBJ2-3; 12 bases are a match to TRBD2. This sequence originates from a woman aged 45-59 years with COVID-19, enrolled during active disease. Specimen: peripheral blood. The CDR3 region has the DNA TGTGCCAGCTCTCGGACTAGCGGGGCTTCCACAGATACGCAGTATTTT. Translation gives CASSRTSGASTDTQYF.